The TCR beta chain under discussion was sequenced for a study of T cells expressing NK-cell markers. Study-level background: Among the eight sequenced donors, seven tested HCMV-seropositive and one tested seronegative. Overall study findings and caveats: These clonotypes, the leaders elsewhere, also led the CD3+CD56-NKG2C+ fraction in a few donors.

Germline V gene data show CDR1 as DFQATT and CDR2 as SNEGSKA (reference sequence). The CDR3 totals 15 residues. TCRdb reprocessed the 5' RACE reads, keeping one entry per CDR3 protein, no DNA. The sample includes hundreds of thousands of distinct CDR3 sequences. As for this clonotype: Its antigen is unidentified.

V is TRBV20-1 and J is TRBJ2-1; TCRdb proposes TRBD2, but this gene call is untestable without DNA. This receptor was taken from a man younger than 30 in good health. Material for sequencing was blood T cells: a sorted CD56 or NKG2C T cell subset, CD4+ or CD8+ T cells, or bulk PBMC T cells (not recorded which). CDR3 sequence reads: CSASELGGGHNEQFF.